Each of the 9 T cell receptor beta chains below was sequenced from the same sample in a study of shared clonotypes between healthy human individuals. Libraries were prepared by immunoSEQ multiplex PCR; TCRdb keeps only in-frame clonotypes and omits some of them. The data hold some 1.5 million clones, with approximately 96% observed a single time. Sample: naive CD4+ T cells sorted from blood. Subset reported: CD45RA+ positively selected. Source of these receptors: a man in his thirties or forties in good health.

This chain connects TRBV9 to TRBJ1-1; perhaps TRBD1 as D (5 bases). V shed 3 bases and J shed 0 bases, with 18 bases lying between them. CDR1 SGDLS and CDR2 YYNGEE come from the germline V gene. There are 17 residues in the CDR3. CDR3 residues: CASSAHPSGVLNTEAFF. CDR3 DNA sequence: TGTGCCAGCAGCGCCCACCCTTCGGGGGTACTGAACACTGAAGCTTTCTTT.

In the case of this clone: The junction shows a germline mismatch at one end, possibly a read error. The genes are TRBV7-7 and TRBJ2-7; D gene unclear. From germline, CDR1 is SSHAT and CDR2 FNYEAQ (reference sequence). The CDR3 extends over 14 amino acids. Here the CDR3 reads CASSFGPHLYEQYF. The CDR3 DNA reads as TGTGCTAGCAGCTTTGGTCCCCATCTCTACGAGCAGTACTTC.

About this clone itself: The identical CDR3 is also encoded by other nucleotide sequences in the sample. V gene TRBV18 combines with J gene TRBJ2-7, with D uncertain. The V gene lost 2 bases and the J gene lost 1 base, with 6 bases spanning the gap. Germline V gene lookup returns CDR1 KGHSH and CDR2 LQKENI. The CDR3 loop spans 13 amino acids. CDR3 bases: TGTGCCAGCTCACCATCCCCTTCCTACGAGCAGTACTTC. The encoded protein is CASSPSPSYEQYF. Complete variable domain (other parts from reference TRBV18 and TRBJ2-7): NAGVMQNPRHLVRRRGQEARLRCSPMKGHSHVYWYRQLPEEGLKFMVYLQKENIIDESGMPKERFSAEFPKEGPSILRIQQVVRGDSAAYFCASSPSPSYEQYFGPGTRLTVT.

V usage is TRBV5-1 and J usage is TRBJ2-2, with 11 bases that match TRBD2. Germline CDR1 is SGHRS and CDR2 is YFSETQ. The length of the CDR3 is 16 residues. The V segment lost 4 bases and the J segment 4 bases; nucleotides outside the gene matches: 6. CDR3 DNA sequence: TGCGCCAGCAGCATATTAGCGGGAGGGGTCACCGGGGAGCTGTTTTTT. It encodes CASSILAGGVTGELFF.

The chain employs TRBV29-1 and TRBJ2-2; no clear D. The germline CDR1 and CDR2 sequences are SQVTM and ANQGSEA. The germline V and J ends were trimmed by 4 bases and 1 base, with 7 bases remaining between them. The CDR3 spans 13 residues. The CDR3 spells CSVARKNTGELFF. In nucleotides, the CDR3 is TGCAGCGTTGCGCGGAAGAACACCGGGGAGCTGTTTTTT.

This rearrangement joins TRBV5-1 to TRBJ2-3; 10 bases align to TRBD2. In germline, CDR1 is SGHRS, CDR2 YFSETQ. V lost 0 bases, J lost 8 bases, and 3 bases stayed unmatched. This CDR3 spans 14 amino acids. The CDR3 reads CASSLEAGGPTQYF. CDR3 sequence (DNA): TGCGCCAGCAGCTTGGAAGCGGGAGGGCCTACGCAGTATTTT.

The chain carries TRBV11-3 and TRBJ2-5; D is uncertain. CDR1 and CDR2 (germline): SGHNT, YENEEA. V lost 2 bases and J lost 3, with 10 bases in between. The CDR3 loop spans 14 amino acids. CDR3 sequence (DNA): TGTGCCAGCAGCTTAAGTGGTCTAGAAGAGACCCAGTACTTC. It translates to CASSLSGLEETQYF.

In DNA, the CDR3 is TGCGCCAGCAGCGACAACATGAACACTGAAGCTTTCTTT. Translation gives CASSDNMNTEAFF. The gene calls are TRBV5-1 and TRBJ1-1; D uncertain. Germline V gives CDR1 SGHRS, CDR2 YFSETQ. The V end lost 4 bases, the J end lost 0 bases, and 7 bases lay between the germline ends. The length of the CDR3 is 13 residues.

About this clone: Compared with germline, one end of the junction differs, possibly owing to a read error. The chain carries TRBV5-3 and TRBJ1-5; TRBD1 matches 7 bases. TRBV5-3 is an ORF, with its function uncertain. The CDR3 is made up of 14 amino acids. The CDR3 is CASSSTGLGQPQHF. Here the CDR3 DNA reads TGTGCCAGCAGCTCGACAGGGTTGGGTCAGCCCCAGCATTTT.